The next 2 T cell receptor beta chains were all read from a single sample in a study of shared clonotypes between healthy human individuals. Repertoires were generated with immunoSEQ multiplex PCR, while TCRdb's copy carries only in-frame clones and drops some. The sample records approximately 330,000 clones, around 67% being singletons. Material for sequencing was memory CD4+ T cells sorted from blood. The subset is: CD45RA-negative fraction. The origin of the receptors is a man younger than 45 in good health.

The chain recombines TRBV2 with TRBJ2-3, with TRBD2 identical over 10 bases. From germline, CDR1 is SNHLY and CDR2 FYNNEI. The V segment lost 6 bases and the J segment 2 bases; nucleotides outside the gene matches: 8. This CDR3 has 16 amino acids. As DNA, the CDR3 is TGTGCCAGCAGGCAGGGGACTAGCGTTTCCACAGATACGCAGTATTTT. It encodes CASRQGTSVSTDTQYF.

The chain uses TRBV10-1 and TRBJ1-1, with D perhaps TRBD1 (5 bases). Germline loops: CDR1 WNHNN, CDR2 SYGVQD (reference sequence). With 2 bases removed from V and 8 bases from J, the gap between germline ends came to 12 bases. The length of the CDR3 is 13 residues. CDR3 nucleotides: TGCGCCAGCAGTGAGGTCCGGGGGATGGAAGCTTTCTTT. It yields the protein CASSEVRGMEAFF.